The sequence of this T cell receptor (beta chain) was determined in a study of T cell responses to AZD1222 COVID-19 vaccine. General observations from the study: Repertoires in all cases were sampled only once the peak T cell response had passed.

The CDR3 contains 15 residues. Germline CDR1 reads MNHEY; CDR2 reads SMNVEV (reference sequence). Trimming stripped 5 bases from V and 3 bases from J, with 14 bases between. Turning to this clone: Its antigen is not identified.

Clones were read by immunoSEQ multiplex PCR, and TCRdb kept only the in-frame ones, dropping some. The sample comprises around 94,000 clones, more than 85% of which are singletons, and 4% to 6% rests with the top ten. This chain connects TRBV27 to TRBJ1-5; no clear D. The sequence was collected from an adult in good health. The sequencing used peripheral blood, collected on day 0 of AZD1222 vaccination. The CDR3 nucleotides are TGTGCCAGCAGTCCGAAGGCCTGGACCAATCAGCCCCAGCATTTT. It is translated as CASSPKAWTNQPQHF.